The entry below describes one T cell receptor beta chain. The target antigen is unknown. The sample belongs to a study of early T cells in non-severe SARS-CoV-2 infection. The study, taken as a whole, reports: Matching against VDJdb likely underestimated virus-specific expansions, favoring anti-spike CD8.

Via MiXCR, TCRdb re-called the 5' RACE reads, giving one row per CDR3 protein. The sample carries some 120,000 distinct CDR3 sequences, about 15% recorded once. The source of this sequence is an adult who was a healthcare worker with PCR-confirmed SARS-CoV-2 infection or an uninfected control (not recorded which). Sequencing was done on a sample of whole blood.

DNA for the CDR3: TGCGCCAGCAGCCAAGATTGGGTTGGGAATCAGCCCCAGCATTTT. Amino acid sequence: CASSQDWVGNQPQHF. The chain employs TRBV4-1 and TRBJ1-5; D call uncertain. Germline V gives CDR1 MGHRA, CDR2 YSYEKL. The length of the CDR3 is 15 residues. Between the trimmed V and J ends, which lost 0 bases and 4 bases, there was a span of 10 bases.